Shown below are 2 T cell receptor beta chains from a single sample sequenced in a study of blood T cells in healthy people across ages. Through a sample-barcoded 5' primer and a J-beta primer mix, a second PCR was run for roughly 6 to 11 cycles. TCRdb processed the 5' RACE reads anew with MiXCR; each CDR3 protein has one entry. The table lists hundreds of thousands of distinct CDR3 sequences, about 56% of them singletons. Material for sequencing was blood. These receptors were taken from a man aged 40-55 years in good health.

This clonotype has more than one count but fewer than ten. V usage is TRBV6-6 and J usage is TRBJ2-7; D uncertain. The germline V gene encodes CDR1 MNHNY and CDR2 SVGAGI (reference sequence). There are 12 residues in the CDR3. Trimming took 2 bases from V and 4 from J, leaving 6 bases between them. The CDR3 here is CASSYAGYEQYF. The CDR3 coding sequence is TGTGCCAGCAGTTACGCAGGATACGAGCAGTACTTC.

This clonotype was recorded a few times. The rearrangement links TRBV20-1 to TRBJ2-1; 8 nucleotides line up with TRBD2. Trimming took 4 bases from V and 4 from J; bases not matched to a gene: 6. The CDR3 is made up of 14 amino acids. Germline V gene lookup returns CDR1 DFQATT and CDR2 SNEGSKA (reference sequence). The CDR3 nucleotides are TGCAGTGCTACCATAGCGGGACCTTACAATGAGCAGTTCTTC. The encoded protein is CSATIAGPYNEQFF.